This TCR beta chain was found in a study of blood T cell repertoires in COVID-19. Whole-study context: Material from acute and convalescent COVID-19 was sourced from the United States, Italy and Spain. PBMCs, B-cell-depleted T cells, or T cells provided the cDNA or gDNA that made up the material.

Under the authors' procedure: Estimates of nucleated cell counts were drawn from the amplification of reference gene primers. Measured with immunoSEQ multiplex PCR; TCRdb has only the in-frame clones, and not every one. V and J calls and clone size come straight from that table; D and trimming were deduced from the DNA. The sample carries 150,000 to 200,000 clones, roughly 82% recorded once. Germline lookup yields CDR1 LNHDA and CDR2 SQIVND (reference sequence). V was clipped by 2 bases and J by 8 bases, with 7 bases between them. This CDR3 has 13 residues. This clone was seen a handful of times. The Seattle patients joined while their infection was active and were tracked longitudinally afterward.

The material sequenced was peripheral blood. The sequence was collected from an older woman with COVID-19, enrolled during active disease. The genes are TRBV19 and TRBJ1-6, with D hard to call. The CDR3 sequence is CASSITDYSPLHF. CDR3 bases: TGTGCCAGTAGTATAACTGATTATTCACCCCTCCACTTT.